This TCR beta chain was captured in a study of cytomegalovirus exposure and HLA in healthy donors. Study information: Genotyping of 300 to 450 donors showed that 80% to 90% belonged to the Caucasian-associated ancestry cluster. Study-level results: Later on, a genetic analysis was performed. It linked a missense variant in DCLRE1C with V- and J-gene trimming of TCR beta. Highest at DRB1 and lowest at HLA-C, TCR association rates differed among HLA loci in a later analysis. In a later analysis, HLA-associated TCR beta chains were more clonally expanded than equally common others.

Unmatched junction bases numbered 5, after V lost 2 bases and J lost 3 bases. Looked up from germline, CDR1 is LGHNA and CDR2 is YNFKEQ. The CDR3 sequence is 16 residues long. The PCR made use of 60 Vbeta and 13 Jbeta primers. Repertoires were generated with immunoSEQ multiplex PCR, while TCRdb's copy carries only in-frame clones and drops some. Of approximately 180,000 clones in the sample, about 70% are singletons; the top ten hold less than 2%. Concerning this clone itself: Its antigen is not identified.

The rearrangement uses TRBV4-2 and TRBJ2-1; 9 nucleotides agree with TRBD1. The clonotype originates from a woman aged 25 to 39 in good health and CMV-seronegative. The sequenced sample was PBMCs. The chain's CDR3 is CASSQSEDRGYNEQFF. For the CDR3, the DNA is TGTGCCAGCAGCCAATCGGAGGACAGGGGCTACAATGAGCAGTTCTTC.